Each of the 18 T cell receptor beta chains below was sequenced from the same sample in a study of blood T cell repertoires in COVID-19. Profiled with immunoSEQ multiplex PCR; TCRdb holds only in-frame clones, not every one. This table holds 55,000 to 80,000 clones, around 80% found once. Material: peripheral blood. The receptors were gathered from a human donor in a cohort sampled during active COVID-19.

This clone was seen just once. The genes are TRBV6-1 and TRBJ1-5; TRBD1 matches at 7 bases. V was clipped by 3 bases and J by 6 bases; unmatched bases: 5. Germline CDR1 reads MNHNS; CDR2 reads SASEGT. The CDR3 has 14 residues. In DNA form, the CDR3 reads TGTGCCAGCAGTGAGGCTCAGGGGGTTCAGCCCCAGCATTTT. It translates to CASSEAQGVQPQHF.

This chain links TRBV15 with TRBJ2-1; the D is unclear. This CDR3 comprises 15 residues. V was pared by 0 bases and J by 3 bases, with 9 bases between. The germline V gene has CDR1 LNHNV and CDR2 YYDKDF (reference sequence). CDR3 coding DNA: TGTGCCACCAGCAGAGATCTAAACAGCTACAATGAGCAGTTCTTC. Translation gives CATSRDLNSYNEQFF.

This clone has only one observation. The CDR3 region has the DNA TGTGCCAGCAGCTGGGGGTACAGGGGGGCAAATAATTCACCCCTCCACTTT. It encodes CASSWGYRGANNSPLHF. The chain couples TRBV5-6 to TRBJ1-6, with 8 bases lining up with TRBD1. The CDR3 loop spans 17 amino acids. The V gene's germline CDR1 is SGHDT and CDR2 YYEEEE. V gave up 3 bases and J gave up 5 bases; unmatched junction bases: 10.

The V gene is TRBV7-6, the J gene TRBJ2-7; D gene uncertain. The V and J ends lost 1 base and 2 bases respectively, with 21 bases between them. CDR1 and CDR2 (germline): SGHVS, FNYEAQ. The CDR3 contains 18 residues. The CDR3 loop is CASSLEILGTYHPYEQYF. CDR3 DNA sequence: TGTGCCAGCAGCTTAGAAATTCTCGGTACCTACCATCCCTACGAGCAGTACTTC.

The chain is built from TRBV5-1 and TRBJ2-5, with 7 bases that match TRBD1. The CDR3 sequence is 14 residues long. From germline, CDR1 is SGHRS and CDR2 YFSETQ. Losses at the gene ends were 3 bases for V and 0 bases for J; bases not matched to a gene: 2. This CDR3 reads CASSWDRDQETQYF. Written as DNA, the CDR3 is TGCGCCAGCAGCTGGGACAGAGACCAAGAGACCCAGTACTTC.

The CDR3 region is CASSPGLASSEQFF. The DNA for the CDR3 is TGTGCCAGCAGCCCTGGACTAGCGTCTTCTGAGCAGTTCTTC. The chain carries TRBV7-9 and TRBJ2-1; 9 bases fit TRBD2. The germline CDR1 and CDR2 sequences are SEHNR and FQNEAQ (reference sequence). The CDR3 has 14 amino acids. V shed 5 bases, J shed 9 bases, and the junction held 8 bases outside the gene matches.

The gene calls are TRBV30 and TRBJ2-3, with 9 bases fitting TRBD2. This CDR3 is built from 16 residues. V gave up 0 bases and J gave up 3 bases; unmatched junction bases: 7. In germline, CDR1 is GTSNPN, CDR2 SVGIG (reference sequence). CDR3 sequence reads: CAWSVWRGGVTDTQYF. DNA for the CDR3: TGTGCCTGGAGTGTATGGCGGGGGGGGGTTACAGATACGCAGTATTTT.

This chain links TRBV15 with TRBJ1-4; 11 bases are shared with TRBD1. Per germline, CDR1 LNHNV and CDR2 YYDKDF (reference sequence). V lost 6 bases, J lost 0 bases, and 9 bases stayed unmatched. The CDR3 runs to 18 residues. CDR3 in amino acids: CATSGQGAVAATNEKLFF. CDR3 in DNA: TGTGCCACCAGTGGACAGGGGGCCGTCGCGGCAACTAATGAAAAACTGTTTTTT. The full variable domain, completed using reference TRBV15 and TRBJ1-4, is DAMVIQNPRYQVTQFGKPVTLSCSQTLNHNVMYWYQQKSSQAPKLLFHYYDKDFNNEADTPDNFQSRRPNTSFCFLDIRSPGLGDTAMYLCATSGQGAVAATNEKLFFGSGTQLSVL.

This sequence joins TRBV5-1 and TRBJ1-1, with D uncertain. Germline CDR1 and CDR2: SGHRS and YFSETQ. V was trimmed by 6 bases and J by 1 base, leaving 13 bases between them. There are 14 residues in the CDR3. The CDR3 DNA reads TGCGCCAGCACGGCAGCGCGGTGGAACACTGAAGCTTTCTTT. Its protein product is CASTAARWNTEAFF.

This chain links TRBV19 with TRBJ1-5; D may be TRBD1 (5 bases). From germline, CDR1 is LNHDA and CDR2 SQIVND (reference sequence). With 7 bases removed from V and 5 bases from J, the gap between germline ends came to 21 bases. This CDR3 is 16 amino acids long. CDR3 DNA: TGTGCCAGTACCCTAGGGGCAGGGAGGGTGGATCAGCCCCAGCATTTT. Encoded protein: CASTLGAGRVDQPQHF.

This clone was detected once. The J gene is TRBJ2-1, the V gene TRBV24-1; 16 bases map to TRBD2. V was pared by 4 bases and J by 4 bases, with 9 bases of the junction left unmatched. Germline V lookup: CDR1 KGHDR, CDR2 SFDVKD. The CDR3 runs to 19 residues. CDR3 in amino acids: CATSESPGLAGGIYNEQFF. In DNA form, the CDR3 reads TGTGCCACCAGTGAGTCCCCGGGACTAGCGGGGGGGATTTACAATGAGCAGTTCTTC.

This chain connects TRBV6-6 to TRBJ2-7, with 10 positions matching TRBD1. The CDR3 is 14 residues long. V lost 7 bases, J lost 6 bases, and 9 bases stayed unmatched. The germline gives CDR1 MNHNY, CDR2 SVGAGI (reference sequence). The CDR3 here is CASIRTGGPGEQYF. CDR3 coding DNA: TGTGCCAGCATTAGGACAGGGGGACCGGGCGAGCAGTACTTC.

V is TRBV24-1 and J is TRBJ2-2; D not certain. V lost 5 bases to trimming and J lost 3 bases, with 3 bases between them. The CDR3 is 12 residues long. Per germline, CDR1 KGHDR and CDR2 SFDVKD. CDR3 in amino acids: CATSAYTGELFF. The CDR3 DNA sequence: TGTGCCACCAGTGCGTACACCGGGGAGCTGTTTTTT.

The sample holds a few counts of this clone. CDR3 in DNA: TGCGCCAGCAGTGTCATAGGGGCCGGGGAGCTGTTTTTT. This codes for CASSVIGAGELFF. The rearrangement uses TRBV10-1 and TRBJ2-2; tentatively, D is TRBD1 (5 bases). With 4 bases removed from V and 6 bases from J, the gap between germline ends came to 9 bases. CDR3 length: 13 amino acids. The V gene's germline CDR1 is WNHNN and CDR2 SYGVQD (reference sequence).

The chain couples TRBV5-4 to TRBJ2-7, with 11 bases that match TRBD2. CDR1 SGHNT and CDR2 YYREEE come from the germline V gene (reference sequence). V dropped 0 bases and J dropped 0; count of bases not matched to a gene: 8. This CDR3 comprises 18 residues. The CDR3 protein is CASSLVTSGSFGSYEQYF. The DNA for the CDR3 is TGTGCCAGCAGCTTGGTAACTAGCGGGAGTTTTGGCTCCTACGAGCAGTACTTC.

This sequence joins TRBV19 and TRBJ1-2; 7 bases align to TRBD1. The CDR3 has 15 residues. Germline trimming cut 11 bases from V and 8 bases from J; bases unmatched to any gene: 20. Looked up from germline, CDR1 is LNHDA and CDR2 is SQIVND (reference sequence). The CDR3 loop reads CASSRGSTGQDGYTF. DNA of the CDR3: TGTGCCTCAAGTAGAGGGTCGACAGGGCAGGACGGCTACACCTTC.

The CDR3: CASSLLAWTGELFF. The DNA of the CDR3 is TGTGCCAGCAGTCTACTTGCTTGGACCGGGGAGCTGTTTTTT. The V and J genes are TRBV6-6 and TRBJ2-2; D ambiguous. In germline, CDR1 is MNHNY, CDR2 SVGAGI (reference sequence). V lost 5 bases to trimming and J lost 5 bases, with 12 bases between them. The CDR3 covers 14 residues.

The J gene is TRBJ2-5, the V gene TRBV2; 10 nucleotides align to TRBD2. Germline CDR1 is SNHLY and CDR2 is FYNNEI. The CDR3 totals 12 residues. The J segment lost 12 bases and the V segment lost 7 bases, leaving 8 bases of the junction unmatched. Here the CDR3 DNA reads TGTGCCAGCACCTTACTAGCGGGGTATAAGTACTTC. This codes for CASTLLAGYKYF. The complete variable domain, with remaining parts taken from reference TRBV2 and TRBJ2-5, reads EPEVTQTPSHQVTQMGQEVILRCVPISNHLYFYWYRQILGQKVEFLVSFYNNEISEKSEIFDDQFSVERPDGSNFTLKIRSTKLEDSAMYFCASTLLAGYKYFGPGTRLLVL.